These 19 T cell receptor beta chains originate from one sample sequenced in a study of cytomegalovirus exposure and HLA in healthy donors. The PCR used 60 Vbeta and 13 Jbeta primers. Data came from immunoSEQ multiplex PCR; TCRdb stores just in-frame clones and leaves some out. The sample consists of tens of thousands of clones, more than 75% of them appearing once. Sequencing was carried out using PBMCs. The origin of the receptors is a male donor in good health and CMV-seronegative.

This chain joins TRBV7-9 and TRBJ1-3, with D tentatively TRBD1 (6 bases). Germline V CDR1 and CDR2: SEHNR, FQNEAQ (reference sequence). The CDR3 runs to 13 residues. Trimming cost V 8 bases and J 1 base, with 9 bases left between them. The CDR3: CASLQGSGNTIYF. In DNA, the CDR3 is TGTGCCAGCCTACAGGGATCTGGAAACACCATATATTTT.

This chain links TRBV2 with TRBJ2-5; TRBD1 matches 10 bases. Losses at the gene ends were 10 bases for V and 4 bases for J; bases not matched to a gene: 9. The CDR3 is made up of 14 amino acids. The germline gives CDR1 SNHLY, CDR2 FYNNEI. CDR3 region: CANSDRGLGETQYF. The DNA of the CDR3 is TGTGCCAACTCCGACAGGGGGCTTGGAGAGACCCAGTACTTC.

This chain links TRBV5-4 with TRBJ2-7, with no clear D. Germline values: CDR1 SGHNT, CDR2 YYREEE (reference sequence). V lost 4 bases, J lost 5 bases, and 13 bases lay in between. The CDR3 contains 13 residues. The CDR3, as DNA: TGTGCCAGCAGCCCGACTCCAGCCAACGAGCAGTACTTC. Translating it yields CASSPTPANEQYF.

The chain is built from TRBV5-5 and TRBJ1-1; D is unresolved. The V and J ends lost 5 bases and 5 bases respectively, with 13 bases between them. Germline-derived CDR1 and CDR2 are SGHKS and YYEKEE (reference sequence). The CDR3 is made up of 13 amino acids. This CDR3 is CASRSAPRTEAFF. CDR3 DNA sequence: TGTGCCAGCAGGTCCGCTCCGAGGACTGAAGCTTTCTTT. Together with reference TRBV5-5 and TRBJ1-1, the CDR3 gives the full variable domain: DAGVTQSPTHLIKTRGQQVTLRCSPISGHKSVSWYQQVLGQGPQFIFQYYEKEERGRGNFPDRFSARQFPNYSSELNVNALLLGDSALYLCASRSAPRTEAFFGQGTRLTVV.

The chain combines TRBV5-1 with TRBJ2-3, with a possible D match to TRBD1 (6 bases). The CDR3 covers 16 residues. Trimming left V 4 bases short and J 4 bases short, with 19 bases between. Germline lookup yields CDR1 SGHRS and CDR2 YFSETQ. DNA of the CDR3: TGCGCCAGCAGCCCAGGGGTTGGGAGCAGCGCAGATACGCAGTATTTT. Its protein is CASSPGVGSSADTQYF.

This clone was counted a single time. The chain employs TRBV4-2 and TRBJ1-2; 7 bases map to TRBD1. Trimming at V came to 5 bases and at J to 7 bases, leaving 4 bases not matched to a gene. The CDR3 is made up of 12 amino acids. Germline CDR1 LGHNA, CDR2 YNFKEQ. CDR3 loop: CASSYDRVGYTF. In nucleotides, the CDR3 is TGTGCCAGCAGCTATGACAGGGTTGGCTACACCTTC.

CDR3 in amino acids: CAKTESVQSAYEQYF. The CDR3, as DNA: TGCGCTAAAACAGAGTCAGTCCAGTCAGCCTACGAGCAGTACTTC. The V and J genes are TRBV10-2 and TRBJ2-7; D gene ambiguous. The CDR3 sequence is 15 residues long. CDR1 WSHSY and CDR2 SAAADI come from the germline V gene.

J is TRBJ2-3 and V is TRBV18; TRBD1 might be the D (6 bases). The length of the CDR3 is 15 residues. With 1 base removed from V and 6 bases from J, the gap between germline ends came to 14 bases. In germline, CDR1 is KGHSH, CDR2 LQKENI. The chain's CDR3 is CASSPRWQGKDTQYF. In DNA form, the CDR3 reads TGTGCCAGCTCACCACGTTGGCAGGGGAAGGATACGCAGTATTTT.

The chain has TRBV9 and TRBJ2-2, with no clear D. The germline V and J ends were trimmed by 0 bases and 0 bases, with 9 bases remaining between them. In germline, CDR1 is SGDLS, CDR2 YYNGEE. The length of the CDR3 is 16 residues. The CDR3 spells CASSVGQTPNTGELFF. CDR3 DNA: TGTGCCAGCAGCGTAGGACAAACTCCGAACACCGGGGAGCTGTTTTTT.

In this sample, this clone turned up once. This chain links TRBV5-1 with TRBJ1-2; tentative D call: TRBD1 (6 bases). CDR1 is SGHRS and CDR2 is YFSETQ in the germline V gene. V shed 0 bases and J shed 4 bases, with 22 bases lying between them. CDR3 length: 18 amino acids. The CDR3 region is CASSLVSPTGSGSYGYTF. The CDR3 bases are TGCGCCAGCAGCTTGGTTTCGCCTACAGGGTCGGGGAGCTATGGCTACACCTTC.

The rearrangement uses TRBV19 and TRBJ1-2; D gene uncertain. Trimming stripped 1 base from V and 1 base from J, with 7 bases between. This CDR3 contains 14 residues. In germline, CDR1 is LNHDA, CDR2 SQIVND (reference sequence). The CDR3 spells CASSIGGINYGYTF. CDR3 DNA: TGTGCCAGTAGTATAGGCGGGATTAACTATGGCTACACCTTC.

The chain recombines TRBV5-1 with TRBJ2-7, with 8 bases that match TRBD2. Trimming removed 0 bases from V and 2 bases from J; junction bases left unmatched: 4. The CDR3 totals 15 residues. Germline V lookup: CDR1 SGHRS, CDR2 YFSETQ. DNA of the CDR3: TGCGCCAGCAGCTTGGGTAGCGGGGCCCCCTACGAGCAGTACTTC. It codes for CASSLGSGAPYEQYF.

This clone was picked up one time. The chain employs TRBV7-3 and TRBJ2-3; TRBD1 matches 8 bases. Germline V gene sequence: CDR1 SGHTA, CDR2 FQGTGA. The CDR3 is 14 residues long. V lost 4 bases and J lost 5; bases outside the gene matches: 5. The CDR3 region is CASSSTGVGDTQYF. The DNA for the CDR3 is TGTGCCAGCAGCTCGACAGGGGTTGGAGATACGCAGTATTTT.

The chain couples TRBV9 to TRBJ2-7, with 10 bases matching TRBD2. Germline assignment: CDR1 SGDLS and CDR2 YYNGEE. With 2 bases clipped from V and 6 bases from J, the junction kept 5 bases outside the gene matches. The CDR3 runs 14 residues. CDR3 in amino acids: CASSVSGGNVEQYF. CDR3 bases: TGTGCCAGCAGCGTTAGCGGGGGGAACGTCGAGCAGTACTTC. Complete variable domain (other parts from reference TRBV9 and TRBJ2-7): DSGVTQTPKHLITATGQRVTLRCSPRSGDLSVYWYQQSLDQGLQFLIQYYNGEERAKGNILERFSAQQFPDLHSELNLSSLELGDSALYFCASSVSGGNVEQYFGPGTRLTVT.

The rearrangement joins TRBV29-1 to TRBJ1-2; TRBD1 agrees at 9 bases. CDR3 length equals 13 residues. The germline V gene has CDR1 SQVTM and CDR2 ANQGSEA. V lost 2 bases, J lost 5 bases, and 3 bases stayed unmatched. The DNA of the CDR3 is TGCAGCGTTGAAAGCGGACAGGGGTATGGCTACACCTTC. It encodes CSVESGQGYGYTF.

V gene TRBV9 combines with J gene TRBJ1-2, with TRBD1 matching over 8 bases. The CDR3 loop spans 14 amino acids. The germline V gene has CDR1 SGDLS and CDR2 YYNGEE. V gave up 4 bases and J gave up 4 bases; unmatched junction bases: 6. The CDR3 here is CASSFLDRGYGYTF. DNA for the CDR3: TGTGCCAGCAGCTTCCTCGACAGGGGCTATGGCTACACCTTC.

This chain uses TRBV5-4 with TRBJ1-4, with TRBD1 matching over 10 bases. CDR1 SGHNT and CDR2 YYREEE come from the germline V gene (reference sequence). This CDR3 has 15 residues. Germline trimming cut 0 bases from V and 8 bases from J; bases unmatched to any gene: 4. The CDR3 nucleotides are TGTGCCAGCAGCTTGGTCGGGACAGGGGCCGAAAAACTGTTTTTT. Amino acids: CASSLVGTGAEKLFF.

J is TRBJ2-2 and V is TRBV7-2; 8 bases are shared with TRBD2. The V gene's germline CDR1 is SGHTA and CDR2 FQGNSA. Germline trimming cut 0 bases from V and 7 bases from J; bases unmatched to any gene: 10. The CDR3 length is 17 residues. CDR3: CASSLAAAGGLGGELFF. The CDR3 bases are TGTGCCAGCAGCTTAGCGGCGGCGGGGGGCCTTGGCGGGGAGCTGTTTTTT.

The sample holds one count of this clone. The chain couples TRBV5-6 to TRBJ2-2; TRBD2 might be the D (5 bases). Germline values: CDR1 SGHDT, CDR2 YYEEEE. The V end lost 4 bases, the J end lost 2 bases, and 12 bases lay between the germline ends. The CDR3 consists of 15 residues. CDR3 sequence (DNA): TGTGCCAGCAGCCCACTAGGCGAAAACACCGGGGAGCTGTTTTTT. As protein: CASSPLGENTGELFF.